Listed here is a single TCR beta chain. The antigen is undetermined. The treatment: oral pan-JAK inhibitor, 5-10 mg twice daily. This sample was taken from a study of CD8+ T cells in alopecia areata. General study findings and limits: Although TCR sharing was seen in mice, sharing across patients was less clear, possibly for HLA-related reasons.

Once RNA had been extracted, it was reverse transcribed into cDNA to act as the sequencing template. Here immunoSEQ multiplex PCR was the method, and the copy in TCRdb shows in-frame clones only, minus some. The table records 250,000 to 350,000 clones, around three fifths of them present only once. Trimming took off 0 bases at V and 7 bases at J, with 8 bases between the two ends. Germline V gene data show CDR1 as SGHRS and CDR2 as YFSETQ. The CDR3 consists of 13 residues. The receptor's source is a human donor with alopecia areata. The chain recombines TRBV5-1 with TRBJ1-5; no clear D. This specimen consisted of CD4+ T cells sorted from blood, obtained at approximately week 52, from a patient treated with tofacitinib. The CDR3 coding sequence is TGCGCCAGCAGCTTGGAAACCGGCCAGCCCCAGCATTTT. Amino acid sequence: CASSLETGQPQHF.